These 20 T cell receptor beta chains came from one sample sequenced in a study of blood T cell repertoires in COVID-19. The method was immunoSEQ multiplex PCR; TCRdb's version includes in-frame clones alone and lacks a portion of them. The data show approximately 100,000 clones, approximately 88% seen once. The specimen was peripheral blood. The receptors were gathered from a woman aged 55 to 70 with acute or convalescent COVID-19.

J is TRBJ1-1 and V is TRBV7-9, with D unresolved. There are 13 residues in the CDR3. CDR1 SEHNR and CDR2 FQNEAQ come from the germline V gene (reference sequence). V was shortened by 2 bases and J by 1 base, with 5 bases between the two germline ends. The CDR3 DNA sequence: TGTGCCAGCAGCTTAAGTAGGAACACTGAAGCTTTCTTT. Its translation: CASSLSRNTEAFF.

This clone was picked up one time. The rearrangement joins TRBV2 to TRBJ2-5, with TRBD2 matching over 9 bases. Germline loops: CDR1 SNHLY, CDR2 FYNNEI. V shed 1 base, J shed 4 bases, and the junction held 7 bases outside the gene matches. The CDR3 loop spans 16 amino acids. CDR3 DNA: TGTGCCAGCAGTGAAGTATTAGCGGGAGATCGAGAGACCCAGTACTTC. Translated: CASSEVLAGDRETQYF.

The V call is TRBV3-1 (or the pseudogene TRBV3-2), the J call TRBJ2-3, with D tentatively TRBD2 (5 bases). V lost 4 bases, J lost 4 bases, and 9 bases lay in between. Germline CDR1 is LGHDT and CDR2 is YNNKEL (reference sequence). The CDR3 is made up of 13 amino acids. The CDR3 protein is CASSPTLADTQYF. The DNA of the CDR3 is TGTGCCAGCAGCCCCACACTAGCAGATACGCAGTATTTT.

This clone is a singleton in its sample. The chain joins TRBV9 to TRBJ2-1; TRBD2 matches at 11 bases. The germline V gene has CDR1 SGDLS and CDR2 YYNGEE. The CDR3 has 16 amino acids. The J segment lost 8 bases and the V segment lost 4 bases, leaving 11 bases of the junction unmatched. The CDR3 here is CASSPDGTSGGDEQFF. DNA for the CDR3: TGTGCCAGCAGCCCAGACGGGACTAGCGGTGGGGATGAGCAGTTCTTC.

Written as DNA, the CDR3 is TGTGCCAGTGGGGGACAACTATACGAGCAGTACGTC. It specifies CASGGQLYEQYV. The chain employs TRBV6-5 and TRBJ2-7; possibly TRBD1 for D (6 bases). Looked up from germline, CDR1 is MNHEY and CDR2 is SVGAGI. Between the trimmed V and J ends, which lost 9 bases and 4 bases, there was a span of 13 bases. This CDR3 is 12 amino acids long.

The table lists this clone with a count of one. The rearrangement uses TRBV29-1 and TRBJ1-2; D is uncertain. The V gene lost 7 bases and the J gene lost 5 bases, with 11 bases spanning the gap. The CDR3 spans 11 residues. The germline V gene has CDR1 SQVTM and CDR2 ANQGSEA. The CDR3 coding sequence is TGCAGCGCCTTTGGCCCTTATGGCTACACCTTC. Encoded protein: CSAFGPYGYTF. The full variable domain, with the rest looked up from reference TRBV29-1 and TRBJ1-2, is SAVISQKPSRDICQRGTSLTIQCQVDSQVTMMFWYRQQPGQSLTLIATANQGSEATYESGFVIDKFPISRPNLTFSTLTVSNMSPEDSSIYLCSAFGPYGYTFGSGTRLTVV.

This chain uses TRBV2 with TRBJ1-5, with D uncertain. V was trimmed by 6 bases and J by 9 bases, leaving 12 bases between them. The length of the CDR3 is 12 residues. Per the germline V gene, CDR1 is SNHLY and CDR2 is FYNNEI. CDR3 bases: TGTGCCAGCAGAGACGGGTCGTGGCCCCAGCATTTT. Translating gives CASRDGSWPQHF. Combining the CDR3 with reference TRBV2 and TRBJ1-5 gives the whole variable domain EPEVTQTPSHQVTQMGQEVILRCVPISNHLYFYWYRQILGQKVEFLVSFYNNEISEKSEIFDDQFSVERPDGSNFTLKIRSTKLEDSAMYFCASRDGSWPQHFGDGTRLSIL.

V usage is TRBV28 and J usage is TRBJ1-4, with D possibly being TRBD1 (6 bases). CDR1 is MDHEN and CDR2 is SYDVKM in the germline V gene. This CDR3 is built from 13 residues. Trimming left V 6 bases short and J 13 bases short, with 18 bases between. CDR3 loop: CASSYSKGEGLFF. The DNA of the CDR3 is TGTGCCAGCAGCTACTCTAAGGGGGAAGGACTGTTTTTT.

The V gene is TRBV12-3 or TRBV12-4, the J gene TRBJ2-5; TRBD2 is a possible D gene (6 bases). The CDR3 covers 13 residues. V lost 8 bases to trimming and J lost 5 bases, with 15 bases between them. The CDR3 DNA follows: TGTGCCAGCGGGGGACTCCCGGGGGAGACCCAGTACTTC. This gives the protein CASGGLPGETQYF.

This chain connects TRBV29-1 to TRBJ1-1; D is ambiguous. This CDR3 has 12 residues. Between the trimmed V and J ends, which lost 4 bases and 3 bases, there was a span of 9 bases. Germline assignment: CDR1 SQVTM and CDR2 ANQGSEA. The CDR3 DNA reads as TGCAGCGTTGGATTTCCGGACACTGAAGCTTTCTTT. It translates to CSVGFPDTEAFF.

This chain links TRBV11-3 with TRBJ2-7, with D unclear. Germline CDR1 reads SGHNT; CDR2 reads YENEEA. The CDR3 sequence is 13 residues long. V was clipped by 5 bases and J by 7 bases, with 15 bases between them. The CDR3 DNA is TGTGCCAGCAGCGCCGCTGGGCCGTCGGAGCAGTACGTC. Its translation is CASSAAGPSEQYV.

With regard to this clone: This sample also contains other DNA sequences that code for the same CDR3. V and J are TRBV28 and TRBJ1-6; D call uncertain. The CDR3 runs 11 residues. The germline V and J ends were trimmed by 3 bases and 10 bases, with 4 bases remaining between them. Germline CDR1 and CDR2: MDHEN and SYDVKM. CDR3 residues: CASSFGSPLHF. CDR3 bases: TGTGCCAGCAGTTTCGGGTCACCCCTCCACTTT.

This chain uses TRBV11-3 with TRBJ1-2, with a tentative D call TRBD1 (6 bases). V shed 6 bases and J shed 3 bases, with 14 bases lying between them. Per the germline V gene, CDR1 is SGHNT and CDR2 is YENEEA. The CDR3 contains 14 residues. DNA for the CDR3: TGTGCCAGCAGTCCGGACAGCGCGGACTATGGCTACACCTTC. Amino acids: CASSPDSADYGYTF.

The J gene is TRBJ2-2, the V gene TRBV3-1 (or the pseudogene TRBV3-2); 7 positions agree with TRBD1. The V segment lost 4 bases and the J segment 3 bases; nucleotides outside the gene matches: 5. The CDR3 runs 15 residues. The germline CDR1 and CDR2 sequences are LGHDT and YNNKEL (reference sequence). The CDR3 region has the DNA TGTGCCAGCAGCCTAAGACAGGGATACACCGGGGAGCTGTTTTTT. It codes for CASSLRQGYTGELFF.

A single count supports this clone. This chain's CDR3 is CATAGGTDTQYF. In DNA, the CDR3 is TGTGCCACCGCGGGGGGCACAGATACGCAGTATTTT. The chain combines TRBV10-3 with TRBJ2-3; TRBD2 agrees at 7 bases. With V trimmed by 10 bases and J by 1 base, 2 bases remained unmatched. The germline V gene encodes CDR1 ENHRY and CDR2 SYGVKD. This CDR3 is 12 amino acids long.

The V call is TRBV2, the J call TRBJ1-5; the match to TRBD1 covers 9 bases. Germline CDR1 and CDR2: SNHLY and FYNNEI. V shed 3 bases and J 2 bases; nucleotides not matched to a gene: 2. This CDR3 comprises 15 residues. CDR3 bases: TGTGCCAGCAGTGAGGACAGGGGTGGCAATCAGCCCCAGCATTTT. This sequence encodes CASSEDRGGNQPQHF. The complete variable domain, with remaining parts taken from reference TRBV2 and TRBJ1-5, reads EPEVTQTPSHQVTQMGQEVILRCVPISNHLYFYWYRQILGQKVEFLVSFYNNEISEKSEIFDDQFSVERPDGSNFTLKIRSTKLEDSAMYFCASSEDRGGNQPQHFGDGTRLSIL.

The rearrangement joins TRBV10-3 to TRBJ1-4; TRBD1 matches 10 bases. The CDR3 loop spans 16 amino acids. V trimming: 0 bases; J trimming: 7 bases; junction bases outside the gene matches: 5. Germline V gene data show CDR1 as ENHRY and CDR2 as SYGVKD. CDR3 bases: TGTGCCATCAGTGAGTCGACAGGGGGCCCGAGTGAAAAACTGTTTTTT. This translates into CAISESTGGPSEKLFF.

J is TRBJ1-4 and V is TRBV28; TRBD1 is a possible D gene (5 bases). This CDR3 comprises 14 residues. V dropped 7 bases and J dropped 3 bases, with 12 bases sitting between them. Germline V gene lookup returns CDR1 MDHEN and CDR2 SYDVKM. The CDR3: CASTPGGANEKLFF. The DNA of the CDR3 is TGTGCCAGCACCCCGGGAGGGGCTAATGAAAAACTGTTTTTT.

V is TRBV30 and J is TRBJ1-1, with 8 bases identical to TRBD1. Germline lookup yields CDR1 GTSNPN and CDR2 SVGIG (reference sequence). The CDR3 sequence is 12 residues long. With 5 bases clipped from V and 8 bases from J, the junction kept 7 bases outside the gene matches. The CDR3 DNA reads as TGTGCCTGGCTGTGGACAGGGCGCGAAGCTTTCTTT. Its protein product is CAWLWTGREAFF.

The chain employs TRBV6-5 and TRBJ2-7; a weak D match, TRBD2 (5 bases). In germline, CDR1 is MNHEY, CDR2 SVGAGI. The length of the CDR3 is 11 residues. Trimming cost V 7 bases and J 4 bases, with 8 bases left between them. This CDR3 is CASNRGYEQYF. DNA for the CDR3: TGTGCCAGCAATAGAGGGTACGAGCAGTACTTC.